The present TCR beta chain was sequenced within a study of CD8+ T cells in alopecia areata. Study-wide results and limits: Among patients, TCR sharing was less clear than in mice, a difference possibly due in part to HLA diversity in the patient population.

Treatment given: oral pan-JAK inhibitor, 5-10 mg twice daily. This CDR3 contains 13 residues. Germline CDR1 is SQVTM and CDR2 is ANQGSEA. V was trimmed by 1 base and J by 9 bases, leaving 13 bases between them. Regarding this clone: The target antigen is unknown.

Extracted RNA was reverse transcribed, and the resulting cDNA served as sequencing template. Assay used: immunoSEQ multiplex PCR; TCRdb lists only in-frame clones, some missing. Among some 170,000 clones listed, 58% were seen once. The chain recombines TRBV29-1 with TRBJ1-5, with D maybe TRBD1 (5 bases). The sequence was collected from a human donor with alopecia areata. The sample consisted of CD4+ T cells sorted from blood, taken between weeks 55 and 70, from a patient treated with tofacitinib. CDR3 coding DNA: TGCAGCGTTGAAGTGCCTCTTGGGGGGCCCCAGCATTTT. Its protein is CSVEVPLGGPQHF.